The clone carrying this T cell receptor (beta chain) occurred a few times. Its antigen remains unidentified. These data come from a study of molecular identifiers for immune sequencing clone quantification. General study results and limits: Clones of above 20 RNA copies carried over 98% of effector molecules; in naive cells they carried under 1%.

Previously described methods and listed TCR primers were employed for the bulk TCR libraries. TCRdb processed the PCR reads anew with MiXCR; each CDR3 protein has one entry. The repertoire includes about 510,000 distinct CDR3 sequences, about 20% of them detected once, and under 0.85% sits in the top ten. Per the germline V gene, CDR1 is MNHEY and CDR2 is SVGAGI. Trimming left V 7 bases short and J 0 bases short, with 14 bases between. There are 15 residues in the CDR3. CD8+CD4-CCR7+CD45RA+ cells were sorted as naive CD8 T cells. The receptor comes from a human donor in good health. Some libraries in this study had Jurkat cell RNA spiked in. Material: naive CD8+ T cells from blood, with Jurkat cell RNA spiked in. Stated subset: FACS-sorted CD8+CD4-CCR7+CD45RA+ naive T cells. The V call is TRBV6-5, the J call TRBJ2-3, with D maybe TRBD1 (5 bases). CDR3 DNA: TGTGCCAGCACCCCAGGGCACAGCAGCACAGATACGCAGTATTTT. Translated, it gives CASTPGHSSTDTQYF.